This T cell receptor (beta chain) was retrieved from a study of tumor-infiltrating lymphocytes in oesophageal squamous cell carcinoma. TCRdb re-derived calls from the PCR reads in MiXCR, one entry per CDR3 protein. The sample lists approximately 9,700 distinct CDR3 sequences; around three fifths were seen once. Germline CDR1 is MNHEY and CDR2 is SVGEGT. This CDR3 region has 14 residues. This clonotype has only a few counts. Sample: esophageal tumor tissue. The source of this sequence is a male donor with esophageal squamous cell carcinoma. The chain links TRBV6-2 or TRBV6-3 to TRBJ1-1; D possibly corresponds to TRBD2 (5 bases). The J call may be in error: the DNA end matches TRBJ2-3 better. The CDR3 DNA reads as TGTGCCAGCACAGTAGCGAGTTACACAGATACGCAGTATTTT. Encoded protein: CASTVASYTDTQYF.